The 21 T cell receptor beta chains reported below all come from one sample, sequenced in a study of T cell responses to AZD1222 COVID-19 vaccine (dated by TCRdb to the early 2020s). The time point label on this specimen signifies: about 28 days (+/-7) after the second vaccine dose. The method behind the library was the immunoSEQ multiplex PCR assay. TCRdb stores this immuneACCESS table with in-frame sequences only. Part of the clones is absent; in the studies checked, under half of the shortfall reflects unresolved V genes, and no reason is known for the rest. The sample profile shows about 120,000 clones; 87% of them were found once. The top ten hold 2.6% of the sample. Sample: peripheral blood, taken 28 days after the second AZD1222 dose. These receptors all come from an adult who received the AZD1222 COVID-19 vaccine.

This clone was detected once. The CDR3 loop reads CASTQWGVSEAFF. CDR3 coding DNA: TGTGCCAGCACCCAGTGGGGAGTGAGTGAAGCTTTCTTT. The rearrangement links TRBV6-5 to TRBJ1-1; D not resolved. The germline gives CDR1 MNHEY, CDR2 SVGAGI. V gave up 7 bases and J gave up 7 bases, with 16 bases separating them. The CDR3 is 13 amino acids.

The chain couples TRBV5-4 to TRBJ1-2; D not resolved. The V end was cut by 2 bases, the J end by 4 bases, with 12 bases between. This CDR3 comprises 14 residues. The V gene's germline CDR1 is SGHNT and CDR2 YYREEE (reference sequence). This chain's CDR3 is CASSFEPDSYGYTF. CDR3 in DNA: TGTGCCAGCAGCTTCGAGCCGGATTCCTATGGCTACACCTTC. Variable domain in full (rest from reference TRBV5-4 and TRBJ1-2): ETGVTQSPTHLIKTRGQQVTLRCSSQSGHNTVSWYQQALGQGPQFIFQYYREEENGRGNFPPRFSGLQFPNYSSELNVNALELDDSALYLCASSFEPDSYGYTFGSGTRLTVV.

The gene calls are TRBV19 and TRBJ1-2; no reliable D call. The germline V gene encodes CDR1 LNHDA and CDR2 SQIVND (reference sequence). Trimming removed 9 bases at V and 3 bases at J, with 14 bases between. This CDR3 comprises 13 residues. The CDR3 protein is CASRSWTDYGYTF. In nucleotides, the CDR3 is TGTGCCAGCCGAAGTTGGACGGACTATGGCTACACCTTC.

Here the CDR3 DNA reads TGTGCCAGCAGCTTTCAAGCGGGCCCGGTAGAGCAGTTCTTC. This encodes CASSFQAGPVEQFF. The chain carries TRBV7-8 and TRBJ2-1, with D possibly being TRBD2 (6 bases). From germline, CDR1 is SGHVS and CDR2 FQNEAQ. V was pared by 3 bases and J by 10 bases, with 16 bases between. This CDR3 has 14 amino acids.

The chain uses TRBV27 and TRBJ1-2; no reliable D call. CDR3 length: 14 residues. V lost 0 bases and J lost 4, with 9 bases in between. Germline CDR1 and CDR2: MNHEY and SMNVEV (reference sequence). CDR3 region: CASSLSGRIYGYTF. Written as DNA, the CDR3 is TGTGCCAGCAGTTTATCGGGGAGGATCTATGGCTACACCTTC.

This chain joins TRBV6-1 and TRBJ2-7, with D possibly matching TRBD1 (5 bases). The germline V gene encodes CDR1 MNHNS and CDR2 SASEGT. The germline V and J ends were trimmed by 1 base and 2 bases, with 6 bases remaining between them. The CDR3 totals 13 residues. CDR3 residues: CASSEGGPYEQYF. The DNA of the CDR3 is TGTGCCAGCAGTGAAGGGGGCCCCTACGAGCAGTACTTC.

In its sample, this clone was seen a few times. V is TRBV30 and J is TRBJ2-5; possibly TRBD1 for D (7 bases). The V end lost 4 bases, the J end lost 8 bases, and 23 bases lay between the germline ends. This CDR3 region has 15 residues. Germline V CDR1 and CDR2: GTSNPN, SVGIG (reference sequence). For the CDR3, the DNA is TGTGCCTGGAATTACGGGACAGCGGAGGGTCGAACCCAGTACTTC. Protein: CAWNYGTAEGRTQYF. The whole variable domain, remainder taken from reference TRBV30 and TRBJ2-5, is SQTIHQWPATLVQPVGSPLSLECTVEGTSNPNLYWYRQAAGRGLQLLFYSVGIGQISSEVPQNLSASRPQDRQFILSSKKLLLSDSGFYLCAWNYGTAEGRTQYFGPGTRLLVL.

The chain joins TRBV4-2 to TRBJ1-3; 7 bases align to TRBD1. Per germline, CDR1 LGHNA and CDR2 YNFKEQ. The CDR3 consists of 17 residues. V lost 0 bases and J lost 7; bases outside the gene matches: 12. CDR3 bases: TGTGCCAGCAGCCAAGATTTGGGGCCGACAGGGAGGAACACCATATATTTT. Its protein product is CASSQDLGPTGRNTIYF.

This chain links TRBV5-1 with TRBJ2-7, with D possibly called TRBD1 or TRBD2 (5 bases each). This CDR3 is 13 amino acids long. With 4 bases removed from V and 3 bases from J, the gap between germline ends came to 11 bases. Germline CDR1 is SGHRS and CDR2 is YFSETQ. The CDR3 reads CASSRDAFYEQYF. CDR3 sequence (DNA): TGCGCCAGCAGCCGGGACGCCTTCTACGAGCAGTACTTC. Full variable domain (remainder filled in from reference TRBV5-1 and TRBJ2-7): KAGVTQTPRYLIKTRGQQVTLSCSPISGHRSVSWYQQTPGQGLQFLFEYFSETQRNKGNFPGRFSGRQFSNSRSEMNVSTLELGDSALYLCASSRDAFYEQYFGPGTRLTVT.

V is TRBV11-2 and J is TRBJ2-3; TRBD1 matches at 8 bases. Germline CDR1 SGHAT, CDR2 FQNNGV. The V segment lost 0 bases and the J segment 5 bases; nucleotides outside the gene matches: 10. This CDR3 contains 17 residues. CDR3 protein: CASSLETDRGRRDTQYF. The CDR3 bases are TGTGCCAGCAGCTTAGAGACCGACAGGGGCAGGAGAGATACGCAGTATTTT.

The chain has TRBV5-6 and TRBJ1-2; 8 bases align to TRBD1. The germline V gene has CDR1 SGHDT and CDR2 YYEEEE. This CDR3 is 16 amino acids long. The trim removed 2 bases at V and 5 bases at J, leaving 11 bases unmatched. CDR3 protein: CASSFLDRVTSYGYTF. CDR3 nucleotide sequence: TGTGCCAGCAGCTTTTTGGACAGGGTAACCTCTTATGGCTACACCTTC.

This chain links TRBV6-2 or TRBV6-3 with TRBJ2-3; D is ambiguous. This CDR3 region has 15 residues. Germline CDR1 reads MNHEY; CDR2 reads SVGEGT. V lost 2 bases and J lost 2, with 11 bases in between. The CDR3 loop is CASSYVPALTDTQYF. DNA of the CDR3: TGTGCCAGCAGTTACGTCCCCGCCCTCACAGATACGCAGTATTTT.

The gene calls are TRBV11-2 and TRBJ2-7, with no clear D. CDR1 is SGHAT, CDR2 FQNNGV, per germline. The CDR3 totals 15 residues. The V end was cut by 1 base, the J end by 0 bases, with 10 bases between. CDR3 loop: CASSLVPIVSYEQYF. In nucleotides, the CDR3 is TGTGCCAGCAGCTTAGTACCCATCGTCTCCTACGAGCAGTACTTC.

There are a few counts of this clone. This chain uses TRBV9 with TRBJ2-2; D call uncertain. Germline V gene sequence: CDR1 SGDLS, CDR2 YYNGEE. CDR3 length: 16 amino acids. V was trimmed by 4 bases and J by 1 base, leaving 14 bases between them. DNA for the CDR3: TGTGCCAGCAGCCCCCGGGTCACACTGAACACCGGGGAGCTGTTTTTT. It specifies CASSPRVTLNTGELFF. The entire variable domain, with the rest obtained from reference TRBV9 and TRBJ2-2, is as follows: DSGVTQTPKHLITATGQRVTLRCSPRSGDLSVYWYQQSLDQGLQFLIQYYNGEERAKGNILERFSAQQFPDLHSELNLSSLELGDSALYFCASSPRVTLNTGELFFGEGSRLTVL.

The chain couples TRBV6-2 or TRBV6-3 to TRBJ2-2, with TRBD1 matching 7 bases. V was pared by 6 bases and J by 4 bases, with 8 bases of the junction left unmatched. Per the germline V gene, CDR1 is MNHEY and CDR2 is SVGEGT. The CDR3 runs 15 residues. DNA for the CDR3: TGTGCCAGCAGCCACCGACAGGGAAGCACCGGGGAGCTGTTTTTT. Protein: CASSHRQGSTGELFF.

The rearrangement joins TRBV15 to TRBJ2-4; D is perhaps TRBD2 (5 bases). The V gene lost 6 bases and the J gene lost 4 bases, with 16 bases spanning the gap. Germline CDR1 and CDR2: LNHNV and YYDKDF (reference sequence). This CDR3 is built from 15 residues. The CDR3, as DNA: TGTGCCACCAGTATACGAGGGAGCAATAAAAACATTCAGTACTTC. It codes for CATSIRGSNKNIQYF.

The CDR3 DNA reads as TGCGCCAGCAGCTTGGTGGTAGGGGGCGGCACTGAAGCTTTCTTT. Protein sequence: CASSLVVGGGTEAFF. The chain employs TRBV5-1 and TRBJ1-1; 7 bases align to TRBD1. The CDR3 contains 15 residues. CDR1 and CDR2 (germline): SGHRS, YFSETQ. J gave up 4 bases and V 0 bases, and 6 bases lay outside the gene matches.

Only one count was recorded for this clone. The rearrangement uses TRBV21-1 and TRBJ1-2; TRBD1, the table's D call, lacks a check against the DNA. TRBV21-1 is recorded as a pseudogene. This CDR3 has 13 residues. The CDR3 bases are TGTGCCAGCAGAACCCCGACAGGGTATGGCTACACCTTC. Translating it yields CASRTPTGYGYTF.

J is TRBJ1-2 and V is TRBV6-1, with 7 bases lining up with TRBD1. The V and J ends lost 3 bases and 1 base, in that order; junction bases with no gene match: 5. This CDR3 has 15 amino acids. Germline V gives CDR1 MNHNS, CDR2 SASEGT. In nucleotides, the CDR3 is TGTGCCAGCAGTGAGTCACAGGGGATTAACTATGGCTACACCTTC. Translation gives CASSESQGINYGYTF.

This clone was picked up one time. V is TRBV3-1 (or the pseudogene TRBV3-2) and J is TRBJ2-3; D unresolved. This CDR3 has 15 amino acids. Germline CDR1 reads LGHDT; CDR2 reads YNNKEL (reference sequence). The V and J ends lost 1 base and 5 bases respectively, with 13 bases between them. The CDR3 reads CASSQVGGERDTQYF. The CDR3 region has the DNA TGTGCCAGCAGCCAAGTGGGTGGGGAAAGAGATACGCAGTATTTT.

V usage is TRBV11-3 and J usage is TRBJ2-1; 11 bases are shared with TRBD1. Per germline, CDR1 SGHNT and CDR2 YENEEA. The CDR3 loop spans 13 amino acids. V shed 5 bases and J 15 bases; nucleotides not matched to a gene: 9. The CDR3 DNA sequence: TGTGCCAGCAGCCTTAACGGACAGGGGGCTCCGTTCTTC. Protein: CASSLNGQGAPFF.